The 4 T cell receptor beta chains given below trace back to one sample, sequenced in a study of T-cell reconstitution after alpha-beta-depleted transplantation in children. Preparation of the TCRbeta library was carried out with unique molecular identifiers. TCRdb reprocessed the PCR reads via MiXCR and lists one record per CDR3 protein. Found here are almost 600,000 distinct CDR3 sequences, 25% to 30% of them singletons; the top ten hold 36%. This material consisted of PBMCs, taken before TCRalphabeta/CD19-depleted stem cell transplant. All receptors come from a boy younger than two with Wiskott-Aldrich syndrome, due to receive a stem cell transplant.

The table lists this clonotype with a count of one. The gene calls are TRBV10-3 and TRBJ2-6; TRBD1 matches 11 bases. The ends lost 5 bases at V and 0 bases at J; junction bases unmatched: 9. The CDR3 runs 19 residues. CDR1 is ENHRY, CDR2 SYGVKD, per germline. The CDR3 DNA reads as TGTGCCATCAGTCGAATCGGTGGGACAGGGGGCTCTGGGGCCAACGTCCTGACTTTC. It translates to CAISRIGGTGGSGANVLTF.

This chain joins TRBV5-1 and TRBJ2-3, with D possibly TRBD2 on 6 matching bases. CDR3 length: 17 amino acids. Per the germline V gene, CDR1 is SGHRS and CDR2 is YFSETQ. The germline V and J ends were trimmed by 0 bases and 2 bases, with 16 bases remaining between them. The CDR3 DNA follows: TGCGCCAGCAGCTTGGGTCCATCGGGACTCAACACAGATACGCAGTATTTT. Protein: CASSLGPSGLNTDTQYF.

The gene calls are TRBV7-8 and TRBJ2-7; 8 nucleotides align to TRBD2. The junction had 1 base not matched to a gene; V was cut back by 1 base and J by 5 bases. Germline values: CDR1 SGHVS, CDR2 FQNEAQ. The CDR3 covers 13 residues. The CDR3 loop is CASSLEGLDEQYF. CDR3 sequence (DNA): TGTGCCAGCAGCTTAGAGGGACTAGACGAGCAGTACTTC. Combining the CDR3 with reference TRBV7-8 and TRBJ2-7 gives the whole variable domain GAGVSQSPRYKVAKRGQDVALRCDPISGHVSLFWYQQALGQGPEFLTYFQNEAQLDKSGLPSDRFFAERPEGSVSTLKIQRTQQEDSAVYLCASSLEGLDEQYFGPGTRLTVT.

This clonotype was detected a few times. The chain links TRBV7-2 to TRBJ2-7, with TRBD1 matching 10 bases. The CDR3 loop spans 13 amino acids. Germline loops: CDR1 SGHTA, CDR2 FQGNSA. V was pared by 5 bases and J by 7 bases, with 5 bases of the junction left unmatched. The CDR3 loop is CASSRGQGEEQYF. The CDR3, as DNA: TGTGCCAGCAGCCGTGGACAGGGGGAAGAGCAGTACTTC.